A single sample gave rise to the 21 T cell receptor beta chains below, sequenced in a study of T cells after yellow fever vaccination. A single record per CDR3 protein comes from TCRdb applying MiXCR to the 5' RACE reads. Of nearly 550,000 distinct CDR3 sequences in the sample, about 19% were seen once. This sample comprised PBMCs, obtained 15 days after the yellow fever booster vaccination. Source of these receptors: a man under 40 who received the YFV17D yellow fever vaccine.

This clonotype was detected only a few times. The chain has TRBV12-3 or TRBV12-4 and TRBJ2-5, with 7 bases matching TRBD1. J lost 5 bases, V lost 8 bases, and 8 bases had no gene match. CDR3 size: 13 residues. CDR3 loop: CASYDRERETQYF. The CDR3 region has the DNA TGTGCCAGCTACGACAGGGAGAGGGAGACCCAGTACTTC.

This clonotype was observed a few times. The V and J genes are TRBV20-1 and TRBJ2-5; 8 bases agree with TRBD1. This CDR3 contains 13 residues. Unmatched junction bases numbered 5, after V lost 6 bases and J lost 2 bases. Germline V gene sequence: CDR1 DFQATT, CDR2 SNEGSKA (reference sequence). CDR3: CSAMDRVQETQYF. For the CDR3, the DNA is TGCAGTGCCATGGACAGGGTACAAGAGACCCAGTACTTC.

The rearrangement links TRBV12-3 or TRBV12-4 to TRBJ2-7; TRBD2 is a possible D gene (5 bases). The V gene lost 3 bases and the J gene lost 6 bases, with 15 bases spanning the gap. The CDR3 length is 14 residues. The CDR3 here is CASSFSGPTAEQYF. The CDR3 nucleotides read TGTGCCAGCAGTTTCAGCGGTCCTACAGCCGAGCAGTACTTC.

In this sample, this clonotype turned up a few times. The J gene is TRBJ2-7, the V gene TRBV3-1, with a weak D call TRBD1 (6 bases). Germline lookup yields CDR1 LGHDT and CDR2 YNNKEL (reference sequence). V gave up 3 bases and J gave up 2 bases, with 11 bases separating them. CDR3 size: 14 residues. CDR3 region: CASSHRTATYEQYF. CDR3 DNA sequence: TGTGCCAGCAGCCACCGGACAGCTACCTACGAGCAGTACTTC.

This clonotype was picked up a small number of times. This chain links TRBV19 with TRBJ2-2; no clear D. The CDR3 runs to 12 residues. Per the germline V gene, CDR1 is LNHDA and CDR2 is SQIVND (reference sequence). V was pared by 5 bases and J by 7 bases, with 8 bases between. The CDR3 region has the DNA TGTGCCAGTAGTGGCCTAGGCGGGGAGCTGTTTTTT. Translation gives CASSGLGGELFF. The entire variable domain, with the rest obtained from reference TRBV19 and TRBJ2-2, is as follows: DGGITQSPKYLFRKEGQNVTLSCEQNLNHDAMYWYRQDPGQGLRLIYYSQIVNDFQKGDIAEGYSVSREKKESFPLTVTSAQKNPTAFYLCASSGLGGELFFGEGSRLTVL.

V usage is TRBV7-2 and J usage is TRBJ2-5, with unresolved D. The length of the CDR3 is 14 residues. Between the trimmed V and J ends, which lost 8 bases and 5 bases, there was a span of 18 bases. CDR1 is SGHTA, CDR2 FQGNSA, per germline. The CDR3: CASRADWAWETQYF. Here the CDR3 DNA reads TGTGCCAGCCGCGCCGACTGGGCTTGGGAGACCCAGTACTTC.

This clonotype was found once. V is TRBV6-1 and J is TRBJ2-3; D unclear. Trimming took off 6 bases at V and 6 bases at J, with 13 bases between the two ends. This CDR3 region has 13 residues. The germline V gene has CDR1 MNHNS and CDR2 SASEGT. The CDR3 DNA is TGTGCCAGCAGCAATACTGTCCGTGATACGCAGTATTTT. As protein: CASSNTVRDTQYF.

This clonotype was detected only a few times. The chain is built from TRBV14 and TRBJ2-5; the D is unclear. The germline V and J ends were trimmed by 1 base and 4 bases, with 10 bases remaining between them. From germline, CDR1 is SGHDN and CDR2 FVKESK. The CDR3 is 14 residues long. The CDR3 nucleotides read TGTGCCAGCAGCCAAGGCAGCCTGGGAGAGACCCAGTACTTC. It specifies CASSQGSLGETQYF. Full variable domain (rest looked up from reference TRBV14 and TRBJ2-5): EAGVTQFPSHSVIEKGQTVTLRCDPISGHDNLYWYRRVMGKEIKFLLHFVKESKQDESGMPNNRFLAERTGGTYSTLKVQPAELEDSGVYFCASSQGSLGETQYFGPGTRLLVL.

The chain recombines TRBV9 with TRBJ2-1; 11 nucleotides align to TRBD2. J gave up 3 bases and V 3 bases, and 5 bases lay outside the gene matches. This CDR3 contains 16 residues. Germline V gene sequence: CDR1 SGDLS, CDR2 YYNGEE. CDR3 in amino acids: CASSGGTSGHYNEQFF. CDR3 DNA: TGTGCCAGCAGCGGTGGGACTAGCGGTCACTACAATGAGCAGTTCTTC.

In this sample, this clonotype turned up a few times. The V gene is TRBV9, the J gene TRBJ2-3; 10 nucleotides agree with TRBD1. The CDR3 has 14 amino acids. Per the germline V gene, CDR1 is SGDLS and CDR2 is YYNGEE. The V segment lost 3 bases and the J segment 4 bases; nucleotides outside the gene matches: 2. CDR3 region: CASSDGQGADTQYF. The CDR3, as DNA: TGTGCCAGCAGCGACGGACAGGGGGCAGATACGCAGTATTTT. The full variable domain, in which reference TRBV9 and TRBJ2-3 provide the parts outside the CDR3, is DSGVTQTPKHLITATGQRVTLRCSPRSGDLSVYWYQQSLDQGLQFLIQYYNGEERAKGNILERFSAQQFPDLHSELNLSSLELGDSALYFCASSDGQGADTQYFGPGTRLTVL.

About this clonotype itself: This clone may be a read error of a much larger clone one base away. The rearrangement links TRBV4-3 to TRBJ2-7, with D perhaps TRBD2 (6 bases). The tail of the sequence fits TRBJ2-1 better, so the J call may be wrong. CDR1 and CDR2 (germline): LGHNA, YSLEER. The CDR3 extends over 14 amino acids. For the CDR3, the DNA is TGCGCCAGCAGCCAGGCGGGATCCGGCTACGAGCAGTTCTTC. As protein: CASSQAGSGYEQFF.

This rearrangement joins TRBV5-1 to TRBJ1-1, with TRBD1 matching over 9 bases. Germline lookup yields CDR1 SGHRS and CDR2 YFSETQ. J lost 7 bases, V lost 2 bases, and 9 bases had no gene match. The length of the CDR3 is 15 residues. The CDR3 DNA follows: TGCGCCAGCAGCTTACCTCGGACAGGGGATAATGAAGCTTTCTTT. Its translation is CASSLPRTGDNEAFF.

The chain recombines TRBV2 with TRBJ2-3; a weak D match, TRBD2 (5 bases). Germline values: CDR1 SNHLY, CDR2 FYNNEI. Trimming left V 7 bases short and J 2 bases short, with 16 bases between. The CDR3 totals 15 residues. CDR3 loop: CASNSGAAITDTQYF. The CDR3 nucleotides are TGTGCCAGCAATTCCGGAGCGGCCATCACAGATACGCAGTATTTT.

This chain links TRBV29-1 with TRBJ2-1, with 8 bases fitting TRBD2. J lost 2 bases, V lost 3 bases, and 6 bases had no gene match. CDR1 is SQVTM, CDR2 ANQGSEA, per germline. CDR3 length: 15 amino acids. The CDR3 region has the DNA TGCAGCGTTGATGGAAGCGGGAGAACCTACAATGAGCAGTTCTTC. It translates to CSVDGSGRTYNEQFF.

The genes are TRBV9 and TRBJ2-1, with D tentatively TRBD2 (6 bases). This CDR3 has 16 amino acids. V lost 0 bases, J lost 8 bases, and 18 bases lay in between. Germline loops: CDR1 SGDLS, CDR2 YYNGEE. The CDR3 reads CASSVGRRERGHEQFF. CDR3 nucleotide sequence: TGTGCCAGCAGCGTAGGTCGGAGGGAGAGGGGCCATGAGCAGTTCTTC.

V usage is TRBV12-3 or TRBV12-4 and J usage is TRBJ1-3; a possible D gene is TRBD1 (6 bases). The length of the CDR3 is 13 residues. Trimming left V 3 bases short and J 7 bases short, with 10 bases between. This CDR3 is CASSFGGRNTIYF. CDR3 coding DNA: TGTGCCAGCAGTTTTGGGGGGCGTAACACCATATATTTT.

The V and J genes are TRBV7-9 and TRBJ2-1; the D is unclear. The V gene's germline CDR1 is SEHNR and CDR2 FQNEAQ (reference sequence). V lost 7 bases and J lost 7, with 11 bases in between. The CDR3 covers 12 residues. CDR3 protein: CASTPIGNEQFF. CDR3 nucleotides: TGTGCCAGCACCCCTATAGGAAATGAGCAGTTCTTC. Using reference TRBV7-9 and TRBJ2-1 for the parts outside the CDR3, the full variable domain is DTGVSQNPRHKITKRGQNVTFRCDPISEHNRLYWYRQTLGQGPEFLTYFQNEAQLEKSRLLSDRFSAERPKGSFSTLEIQRTEQGDSAMYLCASTPIGNEQFFGPGTRLTVL.

This clonotype has only a few counts. The chain carries TRBV12-3 or TRBV12-4 and TRBJ2-2; D remains ambiguous. V lost 8 bases, J lost 1 base, and 8 bases lay in between. CDR3 length: 13 amino acids. The chain's CDR3 is CASGPQNTGELFF. The CDR3 DNA is TGTGCCAGCGGCCCCCAGAACACCGGGGAGCTGTTTTTT.

The chain recombines TRBV20-1 with TRBJ2-5, with 12 bases identical to TRBD1. CDR3 size: 14 residues. V lost 4 bases to trimming and J lost 3 bases; unmatched junction nucleotides: 3. CDR1 DFQATT and CDR2 SNEGSKA come from the germline V gene (reference sequence). The CDR3 DNA reads as TGCAGTGCTACCGGGACAGGGGGCGAAGAGACCCAGTACTTC. Its protein is CSATGTGGEETQYF.

The chain recombines TRBV12-3 or TRBV12-4 with TRBJ2-5; D is perhaps TRBD1 or TRBD2 (5 bases each). The CDR3 has 14 residues. V shed 5 bases and J shed 4 bases, with 14 bases lying between them. CDR3 amino acids: CASSVTGPPETQYF. Here the CDR3 DNA reads TGTGCCAGCAGTGTAACGGGACCCCCAGAGACCCAGTACTTC.

Ten or more counts support this clonotype. The chain carries TRBV18 and TRBJ2-5, with D perhaps TRBD2 (6 bases). CDR3 length: 13 amino acids. Germline V CDR1 and CDR2: KGHSH, LQKENI. V was pared by 0 bases and J by 4 bases, with 6 bases between. The CDR3 DNA is TGTGCCAGCTCACCACCGGGGGGAGAGACCCAGTACTTC. It encodes CASSPPGGETQYF.